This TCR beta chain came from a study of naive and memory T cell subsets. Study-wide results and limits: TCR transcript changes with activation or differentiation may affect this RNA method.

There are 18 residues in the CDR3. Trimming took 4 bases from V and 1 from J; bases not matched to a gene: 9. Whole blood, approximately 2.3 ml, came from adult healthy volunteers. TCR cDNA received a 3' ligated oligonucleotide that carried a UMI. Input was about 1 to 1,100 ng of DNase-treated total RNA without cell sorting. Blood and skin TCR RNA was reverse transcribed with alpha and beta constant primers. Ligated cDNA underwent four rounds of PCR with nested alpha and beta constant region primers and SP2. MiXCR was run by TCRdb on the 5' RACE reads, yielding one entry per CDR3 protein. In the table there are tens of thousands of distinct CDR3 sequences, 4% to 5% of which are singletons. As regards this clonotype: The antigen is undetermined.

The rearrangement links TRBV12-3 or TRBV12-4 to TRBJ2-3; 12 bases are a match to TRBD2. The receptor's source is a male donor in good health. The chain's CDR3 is CASSWTSGAVSRTDTQYF. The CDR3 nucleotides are TGTGCCAGCAGTTGGACTAGCGGGGCTGTTTCTCGCACAGATACGCAGTATTTT.